This T cell receptor (beta chain) originates from a study of cytomegalovirus exposure and HLA in healthy donors. Germline CDR1 reads SGHRS; CDR2 reads YFSETQ. The V end was cut by 5 bases, the J end by 0 bases, with 12 bases between. CDR3 length: 16 residues. Amplification used 60 Vbeta primers and 13 Jbeta primers. The data were produced by immunoSEQ multiplex PCR, yet TCRdb's version contains in-frame clones alone and is incomplete. This sample has 90,000 to 110,000 clones, with 69% found just once. The rearrangement links TRBV5-1 to TRBJ1-6; D perhaps matches TRBD1 (5 bases). The clonotype originates from a young man in good health and CMV-seronegative. The sequenced material came from PBMCs. The CDR3, as DNA: TGCGCCAGCAGACCGGGGACTAGCTCCTATAATTCACCCCTCCACTTT. It codes for CASRPGTSSYNSPLHF.